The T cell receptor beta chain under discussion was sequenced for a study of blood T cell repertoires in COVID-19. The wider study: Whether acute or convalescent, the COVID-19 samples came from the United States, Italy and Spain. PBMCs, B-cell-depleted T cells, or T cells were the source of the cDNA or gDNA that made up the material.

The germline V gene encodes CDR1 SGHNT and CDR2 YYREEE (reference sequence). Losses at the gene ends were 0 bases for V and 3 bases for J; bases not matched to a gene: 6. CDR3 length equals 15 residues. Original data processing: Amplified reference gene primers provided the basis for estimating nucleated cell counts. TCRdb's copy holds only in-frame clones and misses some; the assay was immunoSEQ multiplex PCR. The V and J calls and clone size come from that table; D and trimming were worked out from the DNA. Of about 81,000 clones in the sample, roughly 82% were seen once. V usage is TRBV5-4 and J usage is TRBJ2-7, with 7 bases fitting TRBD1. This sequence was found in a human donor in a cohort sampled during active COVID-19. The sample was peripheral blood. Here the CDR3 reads CASSLDGRGIYEQYF. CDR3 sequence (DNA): TGTGCCAGCAGCTTGGATGGCAGGGGGATCTACGAGCAGTACTTC.